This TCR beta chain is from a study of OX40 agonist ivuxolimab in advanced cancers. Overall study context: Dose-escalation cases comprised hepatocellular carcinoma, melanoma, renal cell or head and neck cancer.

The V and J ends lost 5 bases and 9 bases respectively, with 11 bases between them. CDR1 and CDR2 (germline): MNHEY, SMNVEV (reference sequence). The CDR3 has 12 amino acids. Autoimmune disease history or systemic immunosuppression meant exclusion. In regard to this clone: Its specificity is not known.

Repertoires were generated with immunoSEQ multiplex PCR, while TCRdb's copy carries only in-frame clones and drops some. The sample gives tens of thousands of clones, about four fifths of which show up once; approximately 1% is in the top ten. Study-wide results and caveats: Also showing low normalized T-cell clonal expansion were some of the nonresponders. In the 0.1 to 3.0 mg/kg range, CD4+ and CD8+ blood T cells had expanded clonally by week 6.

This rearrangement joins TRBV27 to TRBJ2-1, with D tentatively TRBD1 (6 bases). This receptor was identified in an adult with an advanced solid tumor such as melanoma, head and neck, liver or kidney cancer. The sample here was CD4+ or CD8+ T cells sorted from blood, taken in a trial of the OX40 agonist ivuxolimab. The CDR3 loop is CASSLLRGEQFF. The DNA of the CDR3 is TGTGCCAGCAGTCTACTCAGGGGTGAGCAGTTCTTC.